The 2 T cell receptor beta chains in this list originate from one sample, sequenced in a study of cytomegalovirus exposure and HLA in healthy donors. The PCR contained 60 Vbeta and 13 Jbeta primers. TCRdb keeps only in-frame clones here, not all; method: immunoSEQ multiplex PCR. The sample yields under 70,000 clones, of which the top ten take up around 2.1%. The sample comprised PBMCs. The receptors were gathered from a woman in her late teens or twenties in good health and CMV-seronegative.

The chain joins TRBV28 to TRBJ1-5, with D maybe TRBD1 (6 bases). Trimming took 5 bases from V and 8 from J, leaving 13 bases between them. The CDR3 length is 13 residues. CDR1 and CDR2 from the germline V gene are MDHEN and SYDVKM. CDR3 sequence: CASSADSLEPQHF. For the CDR3, the DNA is TGTGCCAGCAGTGCGGACAGCCTAGAGCCCCAGCATTTT.

The chain couples TRBV6-1 to TRBJ2-7; no reliable D call. CDR1 MNHNS and CDR2 SASEGT come from the germline V gene. Between the trimmed V and J ends, which lost 3 bases and 7 bases, there was a span of 19 bases. There are 15 residues in the CDR3. The CDR3 loop reads CASSDFLGSSGEQYF. In DNA, the CDR3 is TGTGCCAGCAGTGACTTTTTGGGCTCGTCTGGGGAGCAGTACTTC.